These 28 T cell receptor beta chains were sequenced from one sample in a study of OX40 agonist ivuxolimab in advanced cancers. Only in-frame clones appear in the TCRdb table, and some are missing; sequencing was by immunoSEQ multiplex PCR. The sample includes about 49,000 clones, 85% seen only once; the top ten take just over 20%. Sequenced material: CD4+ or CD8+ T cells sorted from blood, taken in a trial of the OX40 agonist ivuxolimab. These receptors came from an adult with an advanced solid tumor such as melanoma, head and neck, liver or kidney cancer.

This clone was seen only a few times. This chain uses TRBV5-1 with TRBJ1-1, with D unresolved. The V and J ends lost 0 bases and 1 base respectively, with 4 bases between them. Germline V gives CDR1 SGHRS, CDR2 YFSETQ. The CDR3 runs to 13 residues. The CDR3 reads CASSLAGNTEAFF. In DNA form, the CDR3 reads TGCGCCAGCAGCTTGGCTGGGAACACTGAAGCTTTCTTT.

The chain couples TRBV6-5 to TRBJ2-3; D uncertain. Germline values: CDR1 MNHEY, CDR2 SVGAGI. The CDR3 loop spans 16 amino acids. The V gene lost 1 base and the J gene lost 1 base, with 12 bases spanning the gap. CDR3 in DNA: TGTGCCAGCAGTTACTTATCCGGGTCCCGCACAGATACGCAGTATTTT. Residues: CASSYLSGSRTDTQYF.

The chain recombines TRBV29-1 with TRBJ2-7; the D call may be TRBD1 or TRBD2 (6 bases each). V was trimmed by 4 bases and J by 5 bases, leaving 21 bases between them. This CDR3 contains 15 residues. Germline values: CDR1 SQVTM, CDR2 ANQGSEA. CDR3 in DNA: TGCAGCGTTGGTGGGCACGGGGGCCTCGGTGACGAGCAGTACTTC. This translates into CSVGGHGGLGDEQYF.

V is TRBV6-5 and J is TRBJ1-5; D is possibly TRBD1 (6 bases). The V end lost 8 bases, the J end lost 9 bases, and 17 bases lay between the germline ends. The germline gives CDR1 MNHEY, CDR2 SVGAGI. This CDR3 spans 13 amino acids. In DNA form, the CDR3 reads TGTGCCAGCGGAACAGGGACGGCAGTGCCCCAGCATTTT. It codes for CASGTGTAVPQHF.

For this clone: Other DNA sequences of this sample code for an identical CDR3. The CDR3 reads CASSYLGQGAGNTIYF. As DNA, the CDR3 is TGTGCCAGCAGTTACTTGGGACAGGGAGCCGGAAACACCATATATTTT. V and J are TRBV6-5 and TRBJ1-3, with 9 bases that match TRBD1. Per the germline V gene, CDR1 is MNHEY and CDR2 is SVGAGI. The CDR3 consists of 16 residues. The V segment lost 1 base and the J segment 4 bases; nucleotides outside the gene matches: 5.

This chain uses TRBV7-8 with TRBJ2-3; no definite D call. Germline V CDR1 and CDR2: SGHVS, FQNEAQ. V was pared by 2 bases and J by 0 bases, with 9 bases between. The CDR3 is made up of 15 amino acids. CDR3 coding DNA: TGTGCCAGCAGCTTACAGTATTCTAGCACAGATACGCAGTATTTT. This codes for CASSLQYSSTDTQYF.

CDR3 sequence (DNA): TGTGCCACCAGCACGAACAGGGGTGGGATACTTCTGGCTGAAGCTTTCTTT. As protein: CATSTNRGGILLAEAFF. The V gene is TRBV15, the J gene TRBJ1-1; TRBD1 matches 7 bases. V dropped 4 bases and J dropped 6; count of bases not matched to a gene: 17. The CDR3 has 17 residues. Germline V gene sequence: CDR1 LNHNV, CDR2 YYDKDF (reference sequence).

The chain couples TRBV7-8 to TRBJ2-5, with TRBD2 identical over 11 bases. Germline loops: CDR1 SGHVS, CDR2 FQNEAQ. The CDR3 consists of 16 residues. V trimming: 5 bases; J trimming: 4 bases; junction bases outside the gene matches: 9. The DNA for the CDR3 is TGTGCCAGCAGCATTAGCGGGGGGGCCTTAACAGAGACCCAGTACTTC. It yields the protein CASSISGGALTETQYF.

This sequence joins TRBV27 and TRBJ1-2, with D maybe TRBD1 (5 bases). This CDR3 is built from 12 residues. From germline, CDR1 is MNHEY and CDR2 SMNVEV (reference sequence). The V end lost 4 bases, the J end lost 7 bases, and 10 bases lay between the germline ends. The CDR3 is CASSSGNIGYTF. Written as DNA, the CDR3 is TGTGCCAGCAGTTCAGGGAATATTGGCTACACCTTC.

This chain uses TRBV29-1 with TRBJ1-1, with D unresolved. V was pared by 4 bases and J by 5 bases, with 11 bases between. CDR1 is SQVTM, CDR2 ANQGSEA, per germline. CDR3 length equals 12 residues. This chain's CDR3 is CSVAERYTEAFF. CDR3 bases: TGCAGCGTTGCGGAACGTTATACTGAAGCTTTCTTT.

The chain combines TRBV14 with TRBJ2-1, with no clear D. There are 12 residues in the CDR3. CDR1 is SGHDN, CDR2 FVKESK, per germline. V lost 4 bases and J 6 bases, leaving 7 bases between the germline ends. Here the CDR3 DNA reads TGTGCCAGCAGCCCGAGTGGCAATGAGCAGTTCTTC. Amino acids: CASSPSGNEQFF.

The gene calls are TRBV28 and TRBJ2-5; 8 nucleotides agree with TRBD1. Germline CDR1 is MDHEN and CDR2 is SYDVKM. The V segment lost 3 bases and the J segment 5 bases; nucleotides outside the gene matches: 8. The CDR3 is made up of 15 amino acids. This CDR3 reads CASSFLTGGAETQYF. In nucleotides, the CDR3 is TGTGCCAGCAGTTTCCTTACAGGGGGAGCGGAGACCCAGTACTTC.

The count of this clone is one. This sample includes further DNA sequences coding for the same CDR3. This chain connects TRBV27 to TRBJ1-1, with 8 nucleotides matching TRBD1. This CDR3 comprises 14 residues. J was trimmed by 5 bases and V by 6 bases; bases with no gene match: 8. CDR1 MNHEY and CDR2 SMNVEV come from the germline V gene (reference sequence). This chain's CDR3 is CASSLGQGGTEAFF. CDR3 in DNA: TGTGCCAGCAGCCTAGGACAGGGCGGGACTGAAGCTTTCTTT.

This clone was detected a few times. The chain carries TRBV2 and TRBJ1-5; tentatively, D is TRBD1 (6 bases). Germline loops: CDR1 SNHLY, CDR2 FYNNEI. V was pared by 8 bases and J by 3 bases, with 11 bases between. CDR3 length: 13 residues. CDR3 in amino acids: CASATGNNQPQHF. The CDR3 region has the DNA TGTGCCAGCGCGACAGGAAACAATCAGCCCCAGCATTTT.

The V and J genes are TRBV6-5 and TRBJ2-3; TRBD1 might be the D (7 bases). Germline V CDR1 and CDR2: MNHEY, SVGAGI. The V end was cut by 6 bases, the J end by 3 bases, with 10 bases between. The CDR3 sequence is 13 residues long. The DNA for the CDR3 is TGTGCCAGCAGCCCAGGGGGGACAGATACGCAGTATTTT. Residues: CASSPGGTDTQYF.

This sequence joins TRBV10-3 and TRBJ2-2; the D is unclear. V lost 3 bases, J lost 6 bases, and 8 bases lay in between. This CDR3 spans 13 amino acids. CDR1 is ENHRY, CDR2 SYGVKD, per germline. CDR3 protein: CAISDQSSGELFF. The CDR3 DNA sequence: TGTGCCATCAGTGATCAGTCCTCCGGGGAGCTGTTTTTT.

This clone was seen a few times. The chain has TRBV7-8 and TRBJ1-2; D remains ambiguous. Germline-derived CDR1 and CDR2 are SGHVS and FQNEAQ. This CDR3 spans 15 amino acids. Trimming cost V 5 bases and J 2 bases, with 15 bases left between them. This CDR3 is CASSPERGANYGYTF. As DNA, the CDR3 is TGTGCCAGCAGCCCCGAACGGGGTGCGAACTATGGCTACACCTTC.

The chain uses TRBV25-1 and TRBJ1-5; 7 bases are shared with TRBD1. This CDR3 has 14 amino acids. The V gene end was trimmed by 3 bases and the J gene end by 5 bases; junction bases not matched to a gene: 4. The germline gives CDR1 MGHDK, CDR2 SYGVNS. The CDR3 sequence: CASSDRGGHQPQHF. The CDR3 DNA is TGTGCCAGCAGTGATAGAGGGGGCCATCAGCCCCAGCATTTT.

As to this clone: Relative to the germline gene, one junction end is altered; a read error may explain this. CDR3 DNA: TGTGTCAGCAGTGAAGCGCTAGTAGCGGGGGATTACGAGCAGTACTTC. Residues: CVSSEALVAGDYEQYF. V and J are TRBV6-1 and TRBJ2-7, with 9 bases lining up with TRBD2. Germline V gene data show CDR1 as MNHNS and CDR2 as SASEGT. The CDR3 runs 16 residues.

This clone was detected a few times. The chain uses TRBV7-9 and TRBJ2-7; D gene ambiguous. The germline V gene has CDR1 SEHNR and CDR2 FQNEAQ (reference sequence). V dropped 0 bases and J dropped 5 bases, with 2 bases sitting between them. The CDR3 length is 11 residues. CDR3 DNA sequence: TGTGCCAGCAGCTTAGCGCACGAGCAGTACTTC. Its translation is CASSLAHEQYF.

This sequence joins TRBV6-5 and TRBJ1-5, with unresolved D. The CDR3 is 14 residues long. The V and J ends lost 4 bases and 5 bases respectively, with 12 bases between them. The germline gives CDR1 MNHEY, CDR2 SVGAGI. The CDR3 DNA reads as TGTGCCAGCAGTTCTGGGTTGGCCCATCAGCCCCAGCATTTT. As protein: CASSSGLAHQPQHF.

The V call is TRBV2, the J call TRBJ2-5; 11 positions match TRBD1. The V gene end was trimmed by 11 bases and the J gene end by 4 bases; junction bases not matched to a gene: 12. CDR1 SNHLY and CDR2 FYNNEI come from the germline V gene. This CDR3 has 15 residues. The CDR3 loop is CAATRDRGSGETQYF. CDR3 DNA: TGTGCCGCCACGAGGGACAGGGGGTCAGGAGAGACCCAGTACTTC.

CDR3 bases: TGTGCCAGCGGGACAGGGGCCGCATACAATGAGCAGTTCTTC. Translation gives CASGTGAAYNEQFF. The rearrangement joins TRBV9 to TRBJ2-1, with 10 bases that match TRBD1. The ends lost 7 bases at V and 4 bases at J; junction bases unmatched: 5. CDR1 SGDLS and CDR2 YYNGEE come from the germline V gene. The CDR3 length is 14 residues.

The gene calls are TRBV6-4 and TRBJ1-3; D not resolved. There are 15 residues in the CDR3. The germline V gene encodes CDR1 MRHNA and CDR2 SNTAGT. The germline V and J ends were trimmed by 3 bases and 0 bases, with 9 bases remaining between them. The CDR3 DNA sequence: TGTGCCAGCAGTGAAGAGTCTGGCTCTGGAAACACCATATATTTT. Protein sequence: CASSEESGSGNTIYF.

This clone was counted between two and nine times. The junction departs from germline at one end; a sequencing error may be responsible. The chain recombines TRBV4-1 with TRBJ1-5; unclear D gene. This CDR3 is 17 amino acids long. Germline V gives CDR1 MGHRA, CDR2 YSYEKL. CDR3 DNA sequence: TGCGCCAGCAGTCAAGATCCAGCACCGCCCTTAGGGCAGCCCCAGCATTTT. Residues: CASSQDPAPPLGQPQHF.

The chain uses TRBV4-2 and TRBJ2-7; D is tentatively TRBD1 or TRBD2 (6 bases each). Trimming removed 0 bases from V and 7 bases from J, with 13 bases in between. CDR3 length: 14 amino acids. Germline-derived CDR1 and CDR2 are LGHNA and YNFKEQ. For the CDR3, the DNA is TGTGCCAGCAGCCAAGATTATGGAGGGGGGGAGCAGTACTTC. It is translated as CASSQDYGGGEQYF.

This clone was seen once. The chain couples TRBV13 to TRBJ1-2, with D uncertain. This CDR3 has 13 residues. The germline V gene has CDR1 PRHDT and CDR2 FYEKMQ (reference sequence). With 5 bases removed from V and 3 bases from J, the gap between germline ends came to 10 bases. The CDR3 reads CASSNNGDYGYTF. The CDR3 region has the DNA TGTGCCAGCAGCAACAACGGGGACTATGGCTACACCTTC.

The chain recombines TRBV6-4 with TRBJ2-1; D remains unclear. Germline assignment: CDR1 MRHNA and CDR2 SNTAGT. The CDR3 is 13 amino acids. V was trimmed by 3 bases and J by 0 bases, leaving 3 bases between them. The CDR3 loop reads CASSEHSYNEQFF. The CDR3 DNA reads TGTGCCAGCAGTGAGCACTCCTACAATGAGCAGTTCTTC.